The following is a TCR beta chain sequence with its context. The antigen remains unidentified. Positively selected for CCR7, the CD45RO-negative cells used as naive CD8 cells excluded terminally differentiated effector memory CD45RA+ cells. Donors had no recently reported acute infections or vaccinations and were HIV-negative. Genomic DNA (from each subset) was split evenly across several immunoSEQ plates. Per the original data handling: Junction-only immunoSEQ sequences carried no quality scores, so filtering differed. The data were produced by immunoSEQ multiplex PCR, yet TCRdb's version contains in-frame clones alone and is incomplete. That table supplies the V and J calls and clone size; D and trimming were determined from the DNA. The repertoire includes around 610,000 clones, about 96% of them detected once, and approximately 0.1% sits in the top ten. This record comes from a study of shared clonotypes between healthy human individuals. Broader study findings: Shared clonotypes across all four donors exceeded non-shared ones in generation probability.

Germline assignment: CDR1 SGHRS and CDR2 YFSETQ. Trimming removed 4 bases from V and 6 bases from J, with 13 bases in between. The CDR3 is 13 residues long. Sequenced sample: naive CD8+ T cells sorted from blood. The chain recombines TRBV5-1 with TRBJ2-5; D uncertain. The sequence derives from a woman in her twenties or thirties in good health. For the CDR3, the DNA is TGCGCCAGCAGCCCCGACCCACCCAAGACCCAGTACTTC. Its translation is CASSPDPPKTQYF.